This T cell receptor beta chain emerged from a study of blood T cell repertoires in COVID-19. Study at large: Whether acute or convalescent, the COVID-19 samples came from the United States, Italy and Spain. The cDNA or gDNA used as material had been derived from T cells, B-cell-depleted T cells, or PBMCs.

The authors' processing: It was from reference gene primer amplification that nucleated cell counts were estimated. Assay used: immunoSEQ multiplex PCR; TCRdb lists only in-frame clones, some missing. D and trimming were read from the DNA, whereas the V and J calls and clone size are those reported in that table. Altogether about 120,000 clones are present, approximately 80% being singletons, with the ten largest covering roughly 7.3%. CDR1 SGHAT and CDR2 FQNNGV come from the germline V gene. Trimming took off 5 bases at V and 5 bases at J, with 19 bases between the two ends. This CDR3 has 15 residues.

This chain joins TRBV11-2 and TRBJ2-7; perhaps TRBD1 as D (6 bases). The receptor's source is a human donor in a cohort sampled during active COVID-19. Sequencing was done on a sample of peripheral blood. CDR3 in DNA: TGTGCCAGCAGCCTGGATACCACGGGACAAAACGAGCAGTACTTC. Its protein is CASSLDTTGQNEQYF. Full variable domain (rest looked up from reference TRBV11-2 and TRBJ2-7): EAGVAQSPRYKIIEKRQSVAFWCNPISGHATLYWYQQILGQGPKLLIQFQNNGVVDDSQLPKDRFSAERLKGVDSTLKIQPAKLEDSAVYLCASSLDTTGQNEQYFGPGTRLTVT.